The 31 T cell receptor beta chains given below trace back to one sample, sequenced in a study of blood T cell repertoires in COVID-19. TCRdb's table, derived via immunoSEQ multiplex PCR, lists solely in-frame clones and lacks some. Among 70,000 to 95,000 clones listed, about 92% were seen once. Sequenced: peripheral blood. The receptors shown here come from a woman aged 55-75 years with active COVID-19.

The V and J genes are TRBV7-3 and TRBJ1-1; no reliable D call. Trimming left V 3 bases short and J 1 base short, with 6 bases between. Germline V gene lookup returns CDR1 SGHTA and CDR2 FQGTGA. The CDR3 is made up of 13 amino acids. The CDR3 coding sequence is TGTGCCAGCAGCTTTATAGCGAACACTGAAGCTTTCTTT. Encoded protein: CASSFIANTEAFF.

The V gene is TRBV28, the J gene TRBJ2-4, with TRBD2 matching over 12 bases. The length of the CDR3 is 17 residues. Losses at the gene ends were 1 base for V and 4 bases for J; bases not matched to a gene: 5. Germline assignment: CDR1 MDHEN and CDR2 SYDVKM. The CDR3 loop is CASSLFRLAGGKNIQYF. The DNA of the CDR3 is TGTGCCAGCAGTTTATTTCGGCTAGCGGGGGGGAAAAACATTCAGTACTTC.

The chain carries TRBV6-5 and TRBJ1-1; 8 bases agree with TRBD1. Germline V CDR1 and CDR2: MNHEY, SVGAGI. The CDR3 runs 13 residues. Germline trimming cut 4 bases from V and 4 bases from J; bases unmatched to any gene: 2. The CDR3 coding sequence is TGTGCCAGCAGTTCAACAGGGGGCACTGAAGCTTTCTTT. Translation gives CASSSTGGTEAFF.

The chain links TRBV6-5 to TRBJ2-5, with D possibly being TRBD1 (6 bases). V lost 3 bases and J lost 1, with 15 bases in between. Per the germline V gene, CDR1 is MNHEY and CDR2 is SVGAGI. The CDR3 has 16 amino acids. The DNA of the CDR3 is TGTGCCAGCAGTTATGAGCCAGGGGACCGCCAAGAGACCCAGTACTTC. Translating it yields CASSYEPGDRQETQYF.

The rearrangement links TRBV28 to TRBJ2-7, with D unresolved. The germline CDR1 and CDR2 sequences are MDHEN and SYDVKM. V dropped 0 bases and J dropped 0 bases, with 18 bases sitting between them. CDR3 size: 18 residues. The CDR3 DNA reads as TGTGCCAGCAGTTTATGGGGTTTGGGCTTCCGTAGCTCCTACGAGCAGTACTTC. Translation: CASSLWGLGFRSSYEQYF.

The chain carries TRBV7-6 and TRBJ1-1; D gene ambiguous. The CDR3 length is 15 residues. Between the trimmed V and J ends, which lost 0 bases and 1 base, there was a span of 9 bases. CDR1 is SGHVS, CDR2 FNYEAQ, per germline. CDR3 sequence (DNA): TGTGCCAGCAGCTTAGCCTGGCAGAAGAACACTGAAGCTTTCTTT. Translated: CASSLAWQKNTEAFF. Drawing the rest from reference TRBV7-6 and TRBJ1-1, the complete variable domain is GAGVSQSPRYKVTKRGQDVALRCDPISGHVSLYWYRQALGQGPEFLTYFNYEAQQDKSGLPNDRFSAERPEGSISTLTIQRTEQRDSAMYRCASSLAWQKNTEAFFGQGTRLTVV.

The sample holds a few counts of this clone. The chain joins TRBV28 to TRBJ1-2; 7 bases are a match to TRBD1. V dropped 6 bases and J dropped 7; count of bases not matched to a gene: 8. In germline, CDR1 is MDHEN, CDR2 SYDVKM. The length of the CDR3 is 13 residues. CDR3 loop: CASSPDREVGYTF. DNA of the CDR3: TGTGCCAGCAGCCCCGACAGGGAGGTTGGCTACACCTTC.

This clone was counted only a few times. The genes are TRBV28 and TRBJ2-2; no clear D gene. Deletions cut 7 bases from V and 7 bases from J, with 16 bases between. This CDR3 region has 14 residues. CDR1 and CDR2 (germline): MDHEN, SYDVKM. CDR3 DNA: TGTGCCAGCACCCACGATCCGGTCCGCGGGGAGCTGTTTTTT. Encoded protein: CASTHDPVRGELFF.

The CDR3 sequence is CASSVGTGGEGDTQYF. As DNA, the CDR3 is TGCGCCAGCAGTGTAGGGACAGGGGGCGAGGGAGATACGCAGTATTTT. This sequence joins TRBV10-1 and TRBJ2-3; 12 nucleotides line up with TRBD1. This CDR3 has 16 amino acids. V lost 4 bases to trimming and J lost 5 bases; unmatched junction nucleotides: 7. Germline V gene sequence: CDR1 WNHNN, CDR2 SYGVQD (reference sequence).

V is TRBV5-5 and J is TRBJ1-3, with D hard to call. Germline V lookup: CDR1 SGHKS, CDR2 YYEKEE (reference sequence). The V gene lost 2 bases and the J gene lost 2 bases, with 14 bases spanning the gap. The CDR3 length is 16 residues. The CDR3 region is CASSFKTDSTGNTIYF. In DNA, the CDR3 is TGTGCCAGCAGCTTCAAAACGGACTCTACTGGAAACACCATATATTTT. The whole variable domain, remainder taken from reference TRBV5-5 and TRBJ1-3, is DAGVTQSPTHLIKTRGQQVTLRCSPISGHKSVSWYQQVLGQGPQFIFQYYEKEERGRGNFPDRFSARQFPNYSSELNVNALLLGDSALYLCASSFKTDSTGNTIYFGEGSWLTVV.

The chain has TRBV18 and TRBJ1-5; D is uncertain. Germline V gene lookup returns CDR1 KGHSH and CDR2 LQKENI. Trimming stripped 3 bases from V and 4 bases from J, with 7 bases between. CDR3 length: 13 residues. CDR3 amino acids: CASSPSFNQPQHF. Written as DNA, the CDR3 is TGTGCCAGCTCACCGTCTTTTAATCAGCCCCAGCATTTT.

The V gene is TRBV5-1, the J gene TRBJ1-2, with TRBD1 matching 7 bases. The junction had 15 bases not matched to a gene; V was cut back by 6 bases and J by 1 base. This CDR3 spans 17 amino acids. Looked up from germline, CDR1 is SGHRS and CDR2 is YFSETQ. This CDR3 reads CASMVLEGQLFNYGYTF. Written as DNA, the CDR3 is TGCGCCAGCATGGTTCTAGAGGGACAGTTGTTTAACTATGGCTACACCTTC.

The chain recombines TRBV28 with TRBJ2-2; D is perhaps TRBD1 (6 bases). The CDR3 is 14 amino acids. V was trimmed by 7 bases and J by 2 bases, leaving 11 bases between them. The germline V gene encodes CDR1 MDHEN and CDR2 SYDVKM. The CDR3 coding sequence is TGTGCCAGCAAACCGGGACAAAACACCGGGGAGCTGTTTTTT. Its translation: CASKPGQNTGELFF.

The chain combines TRBV28 with TRBJ2-7, with D tentatively TRBD1 (6 bases). CDR3 length: 15 amino acids. The V gene's germline CDR1 is MDHEN and CDR2 SYDVKM. Trimming pared 6 bases from V and 0 bases from J, leaving 15 bases between. CDR3 sequence (DNA): TGTGCCAGCAGCCTGACCGGGACATCCTCCTACGAGCAGTACTTC. It specifies CASSLTGTSSYEQYF.

This chain joins TRBV10-1 and TRBJ2-7; 15 bases agree with TRBD2. The CDR3 sequence is 17 residues long. The germline V gene encodes CDR1 WNHNN and CDR2 SYGVQD (reference sequence). The J segment lost 2 bases and the V segment lost 4 bases, leaving 6 bases of the junction unmatched. CDR3 sequence reads: CASSGGLAGGTTYEQYF. CDR3 in DNA: TGCGCCAGCAGTGGGGGACTAGCGGGGGGCACTACCTACGAGCAGTACTTC.

V usage is TRBV19 and J usage is TRBJ1-4; 9 bases are shared with TRBD1. Germline V gene lookup returns CDR1 LNHDA and CDR2 SQIVND (reference sequence). The CDR3 has 15 residues. J lost 5 bases, V lost 3 bases, and 4 bases had no gene match. This chain's CDR3 is CASSMATGGNEKLFF. Here the CDR3 DNA reads TGTGCCAGTAGTATGGCGACAGGGGGAAATGAAAAACTGTTTTTT.

The chain is built from TRBV3-1 (or the pseudogene TRBV3-2) and TRBJ1-1, with D uncertain. The CDR3 runs 14 residues. V shed 2 bases and J shed 5 bases, with 12 bases lying between them. Germline CDR1 LGHDT, CDR2 YNNKEL (reference sequence). This CDR3 is CASSQPQRRTEAFF. The DNA for the CDR3 is TGTGCCAGCAGCCAACCTCAAAGGAGAACTGAAGCTTTCTTT.

The V call is TRBV24-1, the J call TRBJ1-2; 7 bases fit TRBD1. Germline V CDR1 and CDR2: KGHDR, SFDVKD. CDR3 size: 13 residues. The trim removed 3 bases at V and 7 bases at J, leaving 4 bases unmatched. As DNA, the CDR3 is TGTGCCACCAGTGATCCAGGGGGACCTGGCTACACCTTC. This gives the protein CATSDPGGPGYTF.

The gene calls are TRBV28 and TRBJ2-7; no definite D call. V was cut by 7 bases and J by 3 bases, with 13 bases left in between. The length of the CDR3 is 13 residues. From germline, CDR1 is MDHEN and CDR2 SYDVKM. This CDR3 reads CASTVLGDYEQYF. Here the CDR3 DNA reads TGTGCCAGCACCGTCCTTGGAGACTACGAGCAGTACTTC.

The chain combines TRBV6-5 with TRBJ1-3; D perhaps matches TRBD1 (5 bases). Germline values: CDR1 MNHEY, CDR2 SVGAGI. V was trimmed by 6 bases and J by 0 bases, leaving 12 bases between them. CDR3 length: 15 amino acids. DNA for the CDR3: TGTGCCAGCAGGCGGGACCGATACTCTGGAAACACCATATATTTT. It yields the protein CASRRDRYSGNTIYF.

The chain's CDR3 is CASSPLGLADFYYNEQFF. As DNA, the CDR3 is TGTGCCAGCAGCCCCCTGGGACTAGCGGACTTCTACTACAATGAGCAGTTCTTC. This rearrangement joins TRBV11-2 to TRBJ2-1, with TRBD2 identical over 11 bases. Trimming cost V 5 bases and J 3 bases; bases outside gene matches: 12. The CDR3 has 18 amino acids. CDR1 is SGHAT and CDR2 is FQNNGV in the germline V gene.

The chain combines TRBV14 with TRBJ1-2; TRBD1 agrees at 7 bases. In germline, CDR1 is SGHDN, CDR2 FVKESK. V dropped 4 bases and J dropped 2; count of bases not matched to a gene: 1. The CDR3 spans 13 residues. This CDR3 is CASSLQGNYGYTF. CDR3 DNA: TGTGCCAGCAGCCTACAGGGGAACTATGGCTACACCTTC.

V usage is TRBV6-5 and J usage is TRBJ1-2, with TRBD1 as a possible D gene (5 bases). Germline CDR1 reads MNHEY; CDR2 reads SVGAGI. The V end was cut by 2 bases, the J end by 4 bases, with 11 bases between. The CDR3 is 14 residues long. The CDR3 DNA follows: TGTGCCAGCAGTTACGGGGGGAGAGGCTATGGCTACACCTTC. Encoded protein: CASSYGGRGYGYTF.

The chain joins TRBV9 to TRBJ2-5; TRBD2 aligns across 13 bases. V shed 0 bases and J 6 bases; nucleotides not matched to a gene: 8. The CDR3 extends over 17 amino acids. Germline V lookup: CDR1 SGDLS, CDR2 YYNGEE. Here the CDR3 DNA reads TGTGCCAGCAGCGTAGGTTTCGGGACTAGCGGGGCACAGACCCAGTACTTC. Its protein product is CASSVGFGTSGAQTQYF.

This chain uses TRBV28 with TRBJ2-1; possible D gene TRBD2, 6 bases. The CDR3 is made up of 17 amino acids. Germline CDR1 MDHEN, CDR2 SYDVKM. V lost 8 bases to trimming and J lost 0 bases, with 20 bases between them. CDR3 region: CASPPPIAESSYNEQFF. CDR3 coding DNA: TGTGCCAGCCCTCCCCCAATAGCGGAAAGCTCCTACAATGAGCAGTTCTTC.

This clone was seen a handful of times. The chain joins TRBV7-9 to TRBJ2-5; 9 bases are a match to TRBD2. This CDR3 has 17 amino acids. The trim removed 5 bases at V and 3 bases at J, leaving 13 bases unmatched. CDR1 is SEHNR, CDR2 FQNEAQ, per germline (reference sequence). DNA for the CDR3: TGTGCCAGCAGCCCGAACTGGGGACTAGCTATTAAAGAGACCCAGTACTTC. As protein: CASSPNWGLAIKETQYF.

This sequence joins TRBV28 and TRBJ2-7; no reliable D call. The V end was cut by 1 base, the J end by 4 bases, with 11 bases between. CDR1 and CDR2 (germline): MDHEN, SYDVKM. The CDR3 runs to 14 residues. The CDR3 DNA reads as TGTGCCAGCAGTTTATCCAAACAGATTTACGAGCAGTACTTC. Protein product: CASSLSKQIYEQYF.

This chain connects TRBV15 to TRBJ2-3, with 8 bases aligning to TRBD2. V was clipped by 0 bases and J by 4 bases; unmatched bases: 15. The germline V gene encodes CDR1 LNHNV and CDR2 YYDKDF (reference sequence). The CDR3 runs 19 residues. The CDR3 protein is CATSRDPRRLREAADTQYF. The CDR3 region has the DNA TGTGCCACCAGCAGAGATCCTCGACGTTTGCGGGAGGCGGCAGATACGCAGTATTTT.

The chain carries TRBV9 and TRBJ2-2; TRBD2 matches at 11 bases. CDR3 length: 16 amino acids. CDR1 and CDR2 from the germline V gene are SGDLS and YYNGEE. V lost 2 bases, J lost 5 bases, and 5 bases stayed unmatched. DNA of the CDR3: TGTGCCAGCAGCGTTACTAGCGGGAGCGTGACCGGGGAGCTGTTTTTT. Its protein product is CASSVTSGSVTGELFF.

V is TRBV6-5 and J is TRBJ2-1; D remains unclear. This CDR3 is built from 13 residues. V lost 6 bases to trimming and J lost 0 bases, with 6 bases between them. Germline values: CDR1 MNHEY, CDR2 SVGAGI. The CDR3 region is CASSYTSYNEQFF. The CDR3 nucleotides are TGTGCCAGCAGCTATACCTCCTACAATGAGCAGTTCTTC.

CDR3 nucleotides: TGTGCCAGCAGTCGACAGGAGAACACTGAAGCTTTCTTT. This gives the protein CASSRQENTEAFF. The rearrangement joins TRBV12-3 or TRBV12-4 to TRBJ1-1; a weak D match, TRBD1 (6 bases). This CDR3 is 13 amino acids long. Trimming removed 5 bases at V and 1 base at J, with 8 bases between.